The clone carrying this T cell receptor (beta chain) was seen just once. What it binds is not known. TCRdb's table, derived via immunoSEQ multiplex PCR, lists solely in-frame clones and lacks some. The sample has about 34,000 clones, around 97% seen once. V was pared by 6 bases and J by 2 bases, with 16 bases of the junction left unmatched. CDR1 is LNHDA, CDR2 SQIVND, per germline (reference sequence). CDR3 length: 19 amino acids. These data originate in a study of T cells in tuberculosis. Across the whole study: In South Africa, adults with active tuberculosis were compared with IGRA-negative and latently infected IGRA-positive adolescents.

Study outcomes and limitations: Active tuberculosis alpha repertoires lay closer to GMM-specific TCRs than controls'.

The source is a donor between 10 and 35 years old with latent tuberculosis or without tuberculosis infection. Sample: PBMCs. The chain couples TRBV19 to TRBJ2-1; 10 positions agree with TRBD2. CDR3 nucleotides: TGTGCCAGTAGAACAACAATGGGGGCTAGCGGGAGCACCTACAATGAGCAGTTCTTC. The encoded protein is CASRTTMGASGSTYNEQFF.